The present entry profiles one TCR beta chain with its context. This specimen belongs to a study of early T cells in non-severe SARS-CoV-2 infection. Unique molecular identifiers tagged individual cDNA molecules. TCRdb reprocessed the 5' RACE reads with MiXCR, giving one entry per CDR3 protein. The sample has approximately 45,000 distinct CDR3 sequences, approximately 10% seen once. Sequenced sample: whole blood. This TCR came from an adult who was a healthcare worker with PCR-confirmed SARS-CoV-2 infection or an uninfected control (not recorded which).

The CDR3 nucleotides are TGTGCCAGCAGCTTAAACGGGAACACTGAAGCTTTCTTT. Protein sequence: CASSLNGNTEAFF. The chain uses TRBV7-9 and TRBJ1-1, with unresolved D. From germline, CDR1 is SEHNR and CDR2 FQNEAQ (reference sequence). The length of the CDR3 is 13 residues. With 2 bases removed from V and 1 base from J, the gap between germline ends came to 5 bases.